The source of this T cell receptor (beta chain) is a study of blood T cell repertoires in COVID-19. Germline V CDR1 and CDR2: MDHEN, SYDVKM. The CDR3 runs 19 residues. Germline trimming cut 3 bases from V and 0 bases from J; bases unmatched to any gene: 16. Libraries were prepared by immunoSEQ multiplex PCR; TCRdb keeps only in-frame clonotypes and omits some of them. The sample shows about 49,000 clones, about four fifths of them seen only once. Sequenced material: peripheral blood. The TCR sequence derives from a woman aged 60-70 years with acute or convalescent COVID-19. The gene calls are TRBV28 and TRBJ1-1; 7 bases map to TRBD1. CDR3 coding DNA: TGTGCCAGCAGTTTGCCCCCACAGGGGCGAACGAGATTGAACACTGAAGCTTTCTTT. Its translation: CASSLPPQGRTRLNTEAFF.